The 20 T cell receptor beta chains below come from one sample, sequenced in a study of regulatory T cells in long-lasting Graves disease. Researchers made TCR beta libraries by using iRepertoire HTBI primers and running Arm-PCR on CDR3 regions. In TCRdb, the multiplex PCR reads were re-called with MiXCR into one record per CDR3 protein. The sample holds a few hundred thousand distinct CDR3 sequences; 21% are singletons and the top ten take around 15%. Time point of the sample: persistent/refractory GD, antithyroid drugs over 5 years with positive TRAb. PBMC RNA served as the TCR library source. Sample: peripheral blood mononuclear cells (PBMCs), taken when the disease was refractory, from a patient treated with antithyroid drugs. These receptors all stem from a female donor with Graves disease.

CDR3 in DNA: TGCGCCAGCGCAACAGGGGTCGAGCAGTACTTC. Its translation: CASATGVEQYF. The chain is built from TRBV5-1 and TRBJ2-7; 7 nucleotides match TRBD1. The CDR3 spans 11 residues. V lost 7 bases, J lost 6 bases, and 4 bases stayed unmatched. The germline V gene has CDR1 SGHRS and CDR2 YFSETQ. Drawing the rest from reference TRBV5-1 and TRBJ2-7, the complete variable domain is KAGVTQTPRYLIKTRGQQVTLSCSPISGHRSVSWYQQTPGQGLQFLFEYFSETQRNKGNFPGRFSGRQFSNSRSEMNVSTLELGDSALYLCASATGVEQYFGPGTRLTVT.

This clonotype has only one observation. Here the CDR3 omits its conserved ending phenylalanine or tryptophan, so a read error is the likely source. This chain connects TRBV20-1 to TRBJ1-2; weak D call: TRBD1 (5 bases). This CDR3 region has 15 residues. V lost 5 bases to trimming and J lost 4 bases, with 20 bases between them. The V gene's germline CDR1 is DFQATT and CDR2 SNEGSKA (reference sequence). The CDR3 DNA reads as TGCAGTGCTCGATACATAAGGCGGGGGACCTATGGCTACACCTCC. Protein: CSARYIRRGTYGYTS.

This clonotype was detected many times. This chain links TRBV5-1 with TRBJ2-7; 9 bases align to TRBD1. Germline V CDR1 and CDR2: SGHRS, YFSETQ. The V and J ends lost 4 bases and 6 bases, in that order; junction bases with no gene match: 11. The CDR3 sequence is 15 residues long. CDR3 sequence (DNA): TGCGCCAGCAGCCTAAGGACAGGGGTTGCCGTCGAGCAGTACTTC. Translated: CASSLRTGVAVEQYF.

This clonotype was observed a handful of times. The chain has TRBV5-1 and TRBJ1-4, with 10 bases fitting TRBD1. V lost 3 bases to trimming and J lost 7 bases; unmatched junction nucleotides: 3. Germline V gene data show CDR1 as SGHRS and CDR2 as YFSETQ. This CDR3 spans 14 amino acids. The CDR3 loop is CASSSGTGAEKLFF. CDR3 nucleotide sequence: TGCGCCAGCAGCTCCGGGACAGGGGCTGAAAAACTGTTTTTT.

This clonotype was recorded at least ten times. The chain couples TRBV6-1 to TRBJ2-5; D is uncertain. The V and J ends lost 5 bases and 3 bases respectively, with 10 bases between them. The CDR3 is made up of 13 amino acids. Germline values: CDR1 MNHNS, CDR2 SASEGT. Here the CDR3 reads CASSKDWEETQYF. In DNA, the CDR3 is TGTGCCAGCAGTAAAGACTGGGAAGAGACCCAGTACTTC.

V and J are TRBV30 and TRBJ2-5; TRBD1 matches 8 bases. Germline V gene sequence: CDR1 GTSNPN, CDR2 SVGIG (reference sequence). J was trimmed by 1 base and V by 5 bases; bases with no gene match: 3. This CDR3 has 13 residues. This CDR3 is CAWLGQGQETQYF. In DNA, the CDR3 is TGTGCCTGGCTCGGACAGGGCCAAGAGACCCAGTACTTC.

This clonotype was observed many times. This rearrangement joins TRBV28 to TRBJ1-1; D may be TRBD1 (5 bases). Germline V gene sequence: CDR1 MDHEN, CDR2 SYDVKM. The V and J ends lost 6 bases and 0 bases respectively, with 17 bases between them. The CDR3 contains 16 residues. The CDR3 is CASSPPESRVNTEAFF. The CDR3 DNA sequence: TGTGCCAGCAGCCCACCGGAGAGCAGGGTGAACACTGAAGCTTTCTTT.

Ten or more counts support this clonotype. The V and J genes are TRBV28 and TRBJ2-7; D uncertain. The CDR3 sequence is 14 residues long. The V end lost 4 bases, the J end lost 4 bases, and 14 bases lay between the germline ends. Germline CDR1 MDHEN, CDR2 SYDVKM. Here the CDR3 DNA reads TGTGCCAGCAGTTCGATTAAGGCCCCTTACGAGCAGTACTTC. Its protein product is CASSSIKAPYEQYF.

This clonotype has a handful of counts. The chain joins TRBV30 to TRBJ2-7; 7 bases match TRBD1. CDR1 and CDR2 from the germline V gene are GTSNPN and SVGIG (reference sequence). Trimming took 0 bases from V and 3 from J; bases not matched to a gene: 8. The CDR3 loop spans 15 amino acids. CDR3 DNA sequence: TGTGCCTGGAGTGTATTCAGGGGGTTTATCTACGAGCAGTACTTC. Encoded protein: CAWSVFRGFIYEQYF.

Many counts were recorded for this clonotype. The chain has TRBV3-1 and TRBJ1-4; D ambiguous. The germline CDR1 and CDR2 sequences are LGHDT and YNNKEL (reference sequence). V gave up 0 bases and J gave up 11 bases, with 13 bases separating them. This CDR3 is 14 amino acids long. CDR3 residues: CASSQESERRKLFF. As DNA, the CDR3 is TGTGCCAGCAGCCAAGAATCTGAGCGTCGGAAACTGTTTTTT.

This clonotype was counted a few times. The V call is TRBV20-1, the J call TRBJ2-7; 9 nucleotides agree with TRBD2. Germline CDR1 DFQATT, CDR2 SNEGSKA (reference sequence). The CDR3 extends over 13 amino acids. The CDR3 sequence is CSVRLADRYEQYF. DNA for the CDR3: TGCAGCGTTCGACTAGCGGACCGCTACGAGCAGTACTTC.

Comments on this clonotype: This may be a read error, as it is one base from a much larger clone. Likely a read error: the CDR3 ends without its conserved phenylalanine or tryptophan. Here the CDR3 reads CASSYGQTYEQYS. CDR3 sequence (DNA): TGTGCCAGCAGTTATGGACAGACCTACGAGCAGTACTCC. The chain uses TRBV27 and TRBJ2-7; D is possibly TRBD1 (6 bases). Trimming took off 4 bases at V and 2 bases at J, with 9 bases between the two ends. The CDR3 consists of 13 residues. Germline-derived CDR1 and CDR2 are MNHEY and SMNVEV (reference sequence).

This clonotype was counted ten times or more. The V gene is TRBV20-1, the J gene TRBJ2-5, with 7 positions matching TRBD1. Germline lookup yields CDR1 DFQATT and CDR2 SNEGSKA (reference sequence). Trimming removed 2 bases from V and 8 bases from J; junction bases left unmatched: 11. The CDR3 consists of 14 residues. The CDR3 region has the DNA TGCAGTGCTAGAATCTCCGGGACAGACGAAACCCAGTACTTC. Translation gives CSARISGTDETQYF.

The chain links TRBV19 to TRBJ1-1, with D uncertain. The CDR3 is 15 residues long. V was trimmed by 4 bases and J by 0 bases, leaving 12 bases between them. Germline values: CDR1 LNHDA, CDR2 SQIVND (reference sequence). As DNA, the CDR3 is TGTGCCAGTAGTACCTCCGGCGGGTTGAACACTGAAGCTTTCTTT. Its translation: CASSTSGGLNTEAFF.

This clonotype was seen at least ten times. The rearrangement links TRBV28 to TRBJ2-2; D is perhaps TRBD1 (6 bases). V was shortened by 5 bases and J by 6 bases, with 13 bases between the two germline ends. Germline V lookup: CDR1 MDHEN, CDR2 SYDVKM. The CDR3 totals 14 residues. CDR3 in DNA: TGTGCCAGCAGTGACGGGACATTTTCCGGGGAGCTGTTTTTT. Residues: CASSDGTFSGELFF. Combining the CDR3 with reference TRBV28 and TRBJ2-2 gives the whole variable domain DVKVTQSSRYLVKRTGEKVFLECVQDMDHENMFWYRQDPGLGLRLIYFSYDVKMKEKGDIPEGYSVSREKKERFSLILESASTNQTSMYLCASSDGTFSGELFFGEGSRLTVL.

The CDR3 sequence is CASSPTGMGSNQPQHF. The CDR3 DNA is TGCGCCAGCAGCCCGACAGGGATGGGGAGCAATCAGCCCCAGCATTTT. J is TRBJ1-5 and V is TRBV5-1; TRBD1 aligns across 7 bases. Germline V gene sequence: CDR1 SGHRS, CDR2 YFSETQ. The CDR3 extends over 16 amino acids. Trimming at V came to 4 bases and at J to 1 base, leaving 8 bases not matched to a gene.

This clonotype occurred a few times. This chain joins TRBV9 and TRBJ1-2, with D perhaps TRBD1 (6 bases). This CDR3 is built from 13 residues. Germline values: CDR1 SGDLS, CDR2 YYNGEE. Trimming took off 6 bases at V and 7 bases at J, with 16 bases between the two ends. The CDR3 bases are TGTGCCAGCACCGGAGGGGGAAGTCGTGGCTACACCTTC. Amino acid sequence: CASTGGGSRGYTF.

This clonotype was counted ten times or more. The gene calls are TRBV29-1 and TRBJ2-5; tentative D call: TRBD1 (6 bases). Germline lookup yields CDR1 SQVTM and CDR2 ANQGSEA. With 3 bases removed from V and 5 bases from J, the gap between germline ends came to 13 bases. The length of the CDR3 is 13 residues. In nucleotides, the CDR3 is TGCAGCGTTGATCCCAGGGGTTTGGAGACCCAGTACTTC. It codes for CSVDPRGLETQYF.

This clonotype was seen a few times. The chain couples TRBV7-9 to TRBJ2-7; D is undetermined. The V gene's germline CDR1 is SEHNR and CDR2 FQNEAQ (reference sequence). The V end was cut by 5 bases, the J end by 2 bases, with 13 bases between. The CDR3 extends over 14 amino acids. Written as DNA, the CDR3 is TGTGCCAGCAGCGCATACAACCTACCCTACGAGCAGTACTTC. This encodes CASSAYNLPYEQYF.

Details on this clonotype: One junction end disagrees with the germline gene, perhaps due to a read error. The J gene is TRBJ2-5, the V gene TRBV13; tentative D call: TRBD2 (7 bases). From germline, CDR1 is PRHDT and CDR2 FYEKMQ (reference sequence). The length of the CDR3 is 17 residues. The CDR3 DNA sequence: TGTGCCAGCAGCTTAGCGCGGGGGCGTTGGTACCAAAAGACCCAGTACTTC. This encodes CASSLARGRWYQKTQYF.